These 32 T cell receptor beta chains were sequenced from one sample in a study of T-cell memory formation after mild COVID-19. TCRdb reprocessed the 5' RACE reads with MiXCR, giving one entry per CDR3 protein. The table lists about 130,000 distinct CDR3 sequences, approximately 5.9% of them singletons. Sequenced sample: PBMCs or a T cell subset sorted from them (not recorded which). The receptors were sampled from an adult woman who had mild COVID-19 (a few samples of this study predate the infection). Cell type and time point are not known.

The V gene is TRBV5-1, the J gene TRBJ2-1; 9 nucleotides align to TRBD1. V was clipped by 0 bases and J by 7 bases; unmatched bases: 5. The CDR3 is 15 amino acids. Germline loops: CDR1 SGHRS, CDR2 YFSETQ. The CDR3 DNA follows: TGCGCCAGCAGCTTGGCCGAACAGGGGGCTAATGAGCAGTTCTTC. Translated: CASSLAEQGANEQFF.

The genes are TRBV4-3 and TRBJ2-3; D is undetermined. This CDR3 is 13 amino acids long. Germline CDR1 is LGHNA and CDR2 is YSLEER. Trimming removed 4 bases from V and 4 bases from J, with 9 bases in between. The CDR3 DNA sequence: TGCGCCAGCAGCCGACGTGCAGCAGATACGCAGTATTTT. This translates into CASSRRAADTQYF.

In this sample, this clonotype turned up many times. V gene TRBV20-1 combines with J gene TRBJ2-1; 9 positions match TRBD2. This CDR3 region has 15 residues. CDR1 and CDR2 (germline): DFQATT, SNEGSKA (reference sequence). V gave up 3 bases and J gave up 2 bases; unmatched junction bases: 5. This chain's CDR3 is CSARPSGRPYNEQFF. Here the CDR3 DNA reads TGCAGTGCTAGGCCGAGCGGGAGGCCCTACAATGAGCAGTTCTTC.

CDR3 DNA sequence: TGTGCCAGCAGCCGACTAGATAGCACAGATACGCAGTATTTT. It yields the protein CASSRLDSTDTQYF. The chain carries TRBV7-2 and TRBJ2-3; D is perhaps TRBD2 (6 bases). From germline, CDR1 is SGHTA and CDR2 FQGNSA. This CDR3 is built from 14 residues. V lost 5 bases to trimming and J lost 0 bases, with 9 bases between them.

The V gene is TRBV12-3 or TRBV12-4, the J gene TRBJ1-1, with a weak D call TRBD1 (6 bases). The CDR3 extends over 16 amino acids. V was clipped by 5 bases and J by 3 bases, with 19 bases between them. CDR3 DNA: TGTGCCAGCAGTCCACCGGTAGGGGGAGGGGACACTGAAGCTTTCTTT. Translated, it gives CASSPPVGGGDTEAFF.

This clonotype showed up just a few times. This chain connects TRBV5-1 to TRBJ1-2; 7 bases fit TRBD1. The germline V gene has CDR1 SGHRS and CDR2 YFSETQ. The CDR3 contains 15 residues. The junction had 8 bases not matched to a gene; V was cut back by 1 base and J by 5 bases. CDR3 amino acids: CASSLSATGFYGYTF. CDR3 nucleotides: TGCGCCAGCAGCTTGAGCGCGACAGGGTTTTATGGCTACACCTTC. The full variable domain, in which reference TRBV5-1 and TRBJ1-2 provide the parts outside the CDR3, is KAGVTQTPRYLIKTRGQQVTLSCSPISGHRSVSWYQQTPGQGLQFLFEYFSETQRNKGNFPGRFSGRQFSNSRSEMNVSTLELGDSALYLCASSLSATGFYGYTFGSGTRLTVV.

In this sample, this clonotype turned up many times. The V call is TRBV3-1, the J call TRBJ2-7, with D hard to call. V was pared by 1 base and J by 6 bases, with 10 bases between. Germline loops: CDR1 LGHDT, CDR2 YNNKEL (reference sequence). The CDR3 loop spans 13 amino acids. The CDR3 spells CASSQASFGEQYF. As DNA, the CDR3 is TGTGCCAGCAGCCAAGCTAGTTTCGGCGAGCAGTACTTC.

This clonotype was found many times. The chain employs TRBV7-9 and TRBJ1-1; 9 bases are a match to TRBD1. Germline V gene data show CDR1 as SEHNR and CDR2 as FQNEAQ (reference sequence). The CDR3 has 14 residues. The V segment lost 3 bases and the J segment 3 bases; nucleotides outside the gene matches: 2. The DNA for the CDR3 is TGTGCCAGCAGCTTTTGGACAGGGGACACTGAAGCTTTCTTT. Its protein is CASSFWTGDTEAFF. The variable domain in full, with the rest retrieved from reference TRBV7-9 and TRBJ1-1, is DTGVSQNPRHKITKRGQNVTFRCDPISEHNRLYWYRQTLGQGPEFLTYFQNEAQLEKSRLLSDRFSAERPKGSFSTLEIQRTEQGDSAMYLCASSFWTGDTEAFFGQGTRLTVV.

This clonotype was seen a handful of times. The V call is TRBV5-4, the J call TRBJ2-5; D uncertain. Trimming removed 4 bases from V and 3 bases from J, with 10 bases in between. Germline V gene lookup returns CDR1 SGHNT and CDR2 YYREEE (reference sequence). The CDR3 covers 13 residues. In DNA form, the CDR3 reads TGTGCCAGCAGCCTTAGTCAGAAAGAGACCCAGTACTTC. Translated, it gives CASSLSQKETQYF.

This clonotype was recorded at least ten times. The CDR3: CASSPTRSSYEQYF. CDR3 sequence (DNA): TGCGCCAGCAGCCCTACTAGGAGCTCCTACGAGCAGTACTTC. The V call is TRBV5-1, the J call TRBJ2-7; maybe TRBD2 (5 bases). The CDR3 covers 14 residues. Trimming stripped 4 bases from V and 0 bases from J, with 11 bases between. The V gene's germline CDR1 is SGHRS and CDR2 YFSETQ.

This clonotype has ten or more counts. This sequence joins TRBV5-1 and TRBJ2-7; a possible D gene is TRBD2 (6 bases). The CDR3 is 12 amino acids. Germline V lookup: CDR1 SGHRS, CDR2 YFSETQ. V was shortened by 8 bases and J by 6 bases, with 15 bases between the two germline ends. The CDR3 loop is CASASESREQYF. The CDR3 nucleotides read TGCGCCAGTGCTAGCGAGAGTCGCGAGCAGTACTTC.

The chain combines TRBV7-2 with TRBJ2-7, with a weak D call TRBD1 (6 bases). V was cut by 6 bases and J by 0 bases, with 15 bases left in between. The germline V gene has CDR1 SGHTA and CDR2 FQGNSA. CDR3 length: 15 amino acids. The CDR3 DNA sequence: TGTGCCAGCAGTTTACAACAGGGAAGCTCCTACGAGCAGTACTTC. It translates to CASSLQQGSSYEQYF.

This clonotype was observed a handful of times. This rearrangement joins TRBV4-2 to TRBJ2-2, with D tentatively TRBD2 (6 bases). The CDR3 totals 17 residues. Looked up from germline, CDR1 is LGHNA and CDR2 is YNFKEQ. V lost 2 bases and J 1 base, leaving 14 bases between the germline ends. The CDR3 sequence: CASSQNAGRMNTGELFF. Written as DNA, the CDR3 is TGTGCCAGCAGCCAAAACGCGGGACGGATGAACACCGGGGAGCTGTTTTTT.

The chain employs TRBV19 and TRBJ1-1, with a tentative D call TRBD1 (5 bases). The CDR3 contains 15 residues. The germline gives CDR1 LNHDA, CDR2 SQIVND (reference sequence). With 4 bases removed from V and 0 bases from J, the gap between germline ends came to 12 bases. The CDR3: CASSTPRGLNTEAFF. CDR3 DNA sequence: TGTGCCAGTAGTACCCCCCGGGGCCTGAACACTGAAGCTTTCTTT.

This clonotype was seen more than once but under ten times. The rearrangement joins TRBV9 to TRBJ2-3; TRBD1 aligns across 8 bases. The V gene end was trimmed by 4 bases and the J gene end by 2 bases; junction bases not matched to a gene: 12. CDR1 and CDR2 (germline): SGDLS, YYNGEE. The CDR3 has 17 residues. The CDR3 DNA reads TGTGCCAGCAGCACCAACCCGGGGACAGGCGTCACAGATACGCAGTATTTT. This translates into CASSTNPGTGVTDTQYF.

The rearrangement links TRBV7-3 to TRBJ2-1; TRBD1 aligns across 7 bases. CDR1 is SGHTA, CDR2 FQGTGA, per germline. V gave up 5 bases and J gave up 10 bases; unmatched junction bases: 8. There are 13 residues in the CDR3. CDR3 in DNA: TGTGCCAGCAGCCGACAGGGTGTAGGGGAGCAGTTCTTC. Amino acid sequence: CASSRQGVGEQFF.

This clonotype was detected a few times. The CDR3 sequence is CASSLGSGETQYF. The CDR3 DNA reads as TGTGCCAGCAGCCTAGGGTCTGGAGAGACCCAGTACTTC. The V and J genes are TRBV7-2 and TRBJ2-5; D ambiguous. CDR1 is SGHTA, CDR2 FQGNSA, per germline. There are 13 residues in the CDR3. The V and J ends lost 5 bases and 4 bases respectively, with 11 bases between them. Full variable domain (missing parts from reference TRBV7-2 and TRBJ2-5): GAGVSQSPSNKVTEKGKDVELRCDPISGHTALYWYRQSLGQGLEFLIYFQGNSAPDKSGLPSDRFSAERTGGSVSTLTIQRTQQEDSAVYLCASSLGSGETQYFGPGTRLLVL.

V and J are TRBV30 and TRBJ1-1; D gene uncertain. CDR3 length equals 11 residues. V dropped 1 base and J dropped 10 bases, with 10 bases sitting between them. Germline-derived CDR1 and CDR2 are GTSNPN and SVGIG (reference sequence). The CDR3 protein is CAWSASLGAFF. CDR3 bases: TGTGCCTGGAGTGCCTCCCTGGGAGCTTTCTTT.

The table lists this clonotype with a few counts. V and J are TRBV7-2 and TRBJ2-3, with TRBD1 identical over 8 bases. The V segment lost 5 bases and the J segment 5 bases; nucleotides outside the gene matches: 6. Germline CDR1 is SGHTA and CDR2 is FQGNSA. The CDR3 extends over 14 amino acids. CDR3 sequence (DNA): TGTGCCAGCAGCGTCGGGACAGGCGGAGATACGCAGTATTTT. This sequence encodes CASSVGTGGDTQYF.

In this sample, this clonotype turned up a few times. The chain links TRBV5-1 to TRBJ1-1; 8 nucleotides line up with TRBD1. Trimming at V came to 0 bases and at J to 7 bases, leaving 11 bases not matched to a gene. CDR3 length equals 16 residues. Germline loops: CDR1 SGHRS, CDR2 YFSETQ. In DNA, the CDR3 is TGCGCCAGCAGCTTGGGCTCCCGGGACAGGACTTTTGAAGCTTTCTTT. It translates to CASSLGSRDRTFEAFF.

This clonotype has only a few counts. The chain couples TRBV18 to TRBJ1-2; D is unresolved. The CDR3 has 14 residues. From germline, CDR1 is KGHSH and CDR2 LQKENI. V gave up 0 bases and J gave up 7 bases, with 12 bases separating them. The CDR3, as DNA: TGTGCCAGCTCACCACCCCTGAATGGCCGTGGCTACACCTTC. This sequence encodes CASSPPLNGRGYTF. Full variable domain (remainder filled in from reference TRBV18 and TRBJ1-2): NAGVMQNPRHLVRRRGQEARLRCSPMKGHSHVYWYRQLPEEGLKFMVYLQKENIIDESGMPKERFSAEFPKEGPSILRIQQVVRGDSAAYFCASSPPLNGRGYTFGSGTRLTVV.

This clonotype showed up just a few times. The rearrangement uses TRBV3-1 and TRBJ2-7; 10 positions agree with TRBD2. CDR1 and CDR2 from the germline V gene are LGHDT and YNNKEL (reference sequence). V dropped 2 bases and J dropped 2; count of bases not matched to a gene: 3. The CDR3 is 15 amino acids. CDR3 coding DNA: TGTGCCAGCAGCCAACTAGCGGGAGACCCCTACGAGCAGTACTTC. It yields the protein CASSQLAGDPYEQYF.

This clonotype has ten or more counts. The rearrangement joins TRBV21-1 to TRBJ2-1; the table gives TRBD1 as D, unverified against the DNA. TRBV21-1 is termed a pseudogene. The CDR3 runs to 16 residues. In nucleotides, the CDR3 is TGTGCCAGCAGCAAGACCGACAGGGATGCCTACAATGAGCAGTTCTTC. Its protein is CASSKTDRDAYNEQFF.

There are many counts of this clonotype. The chain joins TRBV7-9 to TRBJ1-2; 10 bases align to TRBD1. The junction had 1 base not matched to a gene; V was cut back by 6 bases and J by 3 bases. The CDR3 extends over 13 amino acids. Germline CDR1 and CDR2: SEHNR and FQNEAQ (reference sequence). The CDR3, as DNA: TGTGCCAGCAGAGGGACAGGGGACTATGGCTACACCTTC. It is translated as CASRGTGDYGYTF.

This clonotype was detected only a few times. The chain has TRBV15 and TRBJ2-5; 10 nucleotides line up with TRBD2. CDR1 is LNHNV, CDR2 YYDKDF, per germline (reference sequence). Trimming at V came to 5 bases and at J to 7 bases, leaving 10 bases not matched to a gene. The CDR3 covers 15 residues. The CDR3 sequence is CATSGTSALIGTQYF. The DNA for the CDR3 is TGTGCCACCAGCGGGACTAGCGCCCTCATAGGGACCCAGTACTTC.

This clonotype was picked up a small number of times. The rearrangement links TRBV14 to TRBJ1-2; 8 positions match TRBD1. Germline CDR1 and CDR2: SGHDN and FVKESK. The CDR3 consists of 13 residues. The ends lost 5 bases at V and 4 bases at J; junction bases unmatched: 3. CDR3 nucleotides: TGTGCCAGCAGCTACGGACAGGGCTATGGCTACACCTTC. It translates to CASSYGQGYGYTF. Combining the CDR3 with reference TRBV14 and TRBJ1-2 gives the whole variable domain EAGVTQFPSHSVIEKGQTVTLRCDPISGHDNLYWYRRVMGKEIKFLLHFVKESKQDESGMPNNRFLAERTGGTYSTLKVQPAELEDSGVYFCASSYGQGYGYTFGSGTRLTVV.

The V call is TRBV6-5, the J call TRBJ1-6, with D unclear. V lost 0 bases and J lost 0, with 12 bases in between. CDR3 size: 18 residues. Per germline, CDR1 MNHEY and CDR2 SVGAGI. The CDR3 reads CASSYSAPASSYNSPLHF. CDR3 nucleotides: TGTGCCAGCAGTTACTCTGCTCCCGCCAGCTCCTATAATTCACCCCTCCACTTT.

With respect to this clonotype: The junction does not match germline at one end; this may be a read error. The chain combines TRBV14 with TRBJ1-1; D ambiguous. Germline assignment: CDR1 SGHDN and CDR2 FVKESK. CDR3 length equals 9 residues. The CDR3 sequence: CASSLPPIF. CDR3 in DNA: TGTGCCAGCAGCCTCCCCCCCATCTTT.

This clonotype came up a few times. The chain joins TRBV7-2 to TRBJ2-5, with a possible D match to TRBD1 (6 bases). The CDR3 contains 14 residues. Trimming shortened V by 4 bases and J by 0 bases, and 9 bases separated the two germline ends. From germline, CDR1 is SGHTA and CDR2 FQGNSA. CDR3 amino acids: CASSWTAYQETQYF. DNA of the CDR3: TGTGCCAGCAGCTGGACAGCGTACCAAGAGACCCAGTACTTC.

There are many counts of this clonotype. The chain has TRBV3-1 and TRBJ2-7, with 15 bases fitting TRBD2. Germline V gives CDR1 LGHDT, CDR2 YNNKEL (reference sequence). The CDR3 runs to 18 residues. V shed 0 bases, J shed 4 bases, and the junction held 7 bases outside the gene matches. This chain's CDR3 is CASSQDLWTSGRGYEQYF. CDR3 DNA: TGTGCCAGCAGCCAAGATTTATGGACTAGCGGGAGGGGGTACGAGCAGTACTTC.

This clonotype appeared a few times. The chain joins TRBV6-4 to TRBJ2-1, with 9 bases fitting TRBD1. The CDR3 consists of 12 residues. After removal of 5 bases from V and 9 bases from J, the junction contained 2 bases not matched to a gene. CDR1 is MRHNA, CDR2 SNTAGT, per germline. This CDR3 is CASSTTGGEQFF. DNA of the CDR3: TGTGCCAGCAGTACGACAGGGGGTGAGCAGTTCTTC.

Ten or more counts support this clonotype. The genes are TRBV7-6 and TRBJ2-3; 9 bases line up with TRBD1. This CDR3 region has 16 residues. The germline CDR1 and CDR2 sequences are SGHVS and FNYEAQ. Trimming at V came to 5 bases and at J to 7 bases, leaving 13 bases not matched to a gene. CDR3 in DNA: TGTGCCAGCAGCATCTCCGGGACAGGGTCAGTGAATACGCAGTATTTT. Its protein is CASSISGTGSVNTQYF.